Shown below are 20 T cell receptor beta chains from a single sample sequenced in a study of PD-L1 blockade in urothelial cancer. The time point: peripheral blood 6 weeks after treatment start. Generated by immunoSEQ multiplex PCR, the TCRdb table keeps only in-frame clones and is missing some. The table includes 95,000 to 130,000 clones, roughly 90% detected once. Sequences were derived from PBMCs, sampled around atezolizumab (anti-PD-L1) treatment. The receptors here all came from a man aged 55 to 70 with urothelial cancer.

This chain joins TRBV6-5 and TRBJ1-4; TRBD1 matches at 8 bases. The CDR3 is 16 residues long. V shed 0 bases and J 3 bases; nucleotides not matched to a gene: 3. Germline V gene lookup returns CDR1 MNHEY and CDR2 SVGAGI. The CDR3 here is CASSYSADRANEKLFF. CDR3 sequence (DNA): TGTGCCAGCAGTTACTCGGCGGACAGGGCTAATGAAAAACTGTTTTTT.

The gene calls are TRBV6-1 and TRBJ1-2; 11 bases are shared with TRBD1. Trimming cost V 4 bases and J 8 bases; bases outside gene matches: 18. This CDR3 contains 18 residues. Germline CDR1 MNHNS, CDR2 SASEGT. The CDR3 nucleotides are TGTGCCAGCAGTGCCGGACAGGGGGCGCGGGAACTGTCGGGGGGCTACACCTTC. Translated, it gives CASSAGQGARELSGGYTF.

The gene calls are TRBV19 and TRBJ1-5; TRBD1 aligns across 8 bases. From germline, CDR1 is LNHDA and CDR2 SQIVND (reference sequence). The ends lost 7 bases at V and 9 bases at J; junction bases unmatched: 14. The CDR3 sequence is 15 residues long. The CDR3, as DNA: TGTGCCAGTACCCTATCCGGGACAGGCATTGGGCCCCAGCATTTT. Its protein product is CASTLSGTGIGPQHF.

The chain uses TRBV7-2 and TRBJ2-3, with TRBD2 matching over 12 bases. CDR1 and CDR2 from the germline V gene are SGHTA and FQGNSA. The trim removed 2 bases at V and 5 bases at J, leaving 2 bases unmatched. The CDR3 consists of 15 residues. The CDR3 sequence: CASSLTSGGKDTQYF. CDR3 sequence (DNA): TGTGCCAGCAGCTTAACTAGCGGGGGGAAAGATACGCAGTATTTT. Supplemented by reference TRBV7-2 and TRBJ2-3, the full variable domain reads GAGVSQSPSNKVTEKGKDVELRCDPISGHTALYWYRQSLGQGLEFLIYFQGNSAPDKSGLPSDRFSAERTGGSVSTLTIQRTQQEDSAVYLCASSLTSGGKDTQYFGPGTRLTVL.

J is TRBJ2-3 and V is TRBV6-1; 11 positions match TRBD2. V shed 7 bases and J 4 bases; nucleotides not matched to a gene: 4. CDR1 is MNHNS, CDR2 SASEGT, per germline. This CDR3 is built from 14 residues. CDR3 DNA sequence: TGTGCCAGCACAAGTAGCGGGGGGGCAGATACGCAGTATTTT. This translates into CASTSSGGADTQYF.

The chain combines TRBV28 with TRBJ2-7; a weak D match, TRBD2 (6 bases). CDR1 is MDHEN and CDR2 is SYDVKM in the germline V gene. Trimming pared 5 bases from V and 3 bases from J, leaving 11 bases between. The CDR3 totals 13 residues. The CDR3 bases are TGTGCCAGCAGTATCCCCGGGGGCTACGAGCAGTACTTC. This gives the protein CASSIPGGYEQYF.

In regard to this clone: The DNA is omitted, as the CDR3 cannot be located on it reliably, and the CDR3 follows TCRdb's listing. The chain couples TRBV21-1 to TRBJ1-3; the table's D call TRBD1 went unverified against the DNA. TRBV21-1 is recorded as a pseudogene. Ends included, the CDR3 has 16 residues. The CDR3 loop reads CASSTPCWALGNTIYF.

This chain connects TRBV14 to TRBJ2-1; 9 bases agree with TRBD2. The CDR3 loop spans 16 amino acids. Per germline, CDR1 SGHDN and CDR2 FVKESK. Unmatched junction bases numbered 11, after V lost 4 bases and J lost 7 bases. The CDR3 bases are TGTGCCAGCAGCCCCCTTGGGGTAGCGGGAGAAAATGAGCAGTTCTTC. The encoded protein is CASSPLGVAGENEQFF.

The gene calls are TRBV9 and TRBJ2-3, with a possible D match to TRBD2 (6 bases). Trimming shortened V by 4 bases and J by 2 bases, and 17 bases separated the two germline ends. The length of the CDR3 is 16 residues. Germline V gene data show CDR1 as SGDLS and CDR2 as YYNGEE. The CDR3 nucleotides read TGTGCCAGCAGCCCCGCAACTAGCAGCATCACAGATACGCAGTATTTT. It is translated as CASSPATSSITDTQYF.

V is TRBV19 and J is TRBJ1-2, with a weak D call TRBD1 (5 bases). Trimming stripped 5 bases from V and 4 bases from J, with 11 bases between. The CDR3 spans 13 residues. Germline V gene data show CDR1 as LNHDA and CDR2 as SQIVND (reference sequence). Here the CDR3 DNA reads TGTGCCAGTAGTGTTCAGGGTGCCTATGGCTACACCTTC. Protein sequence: CASSVQGAYGYTF.

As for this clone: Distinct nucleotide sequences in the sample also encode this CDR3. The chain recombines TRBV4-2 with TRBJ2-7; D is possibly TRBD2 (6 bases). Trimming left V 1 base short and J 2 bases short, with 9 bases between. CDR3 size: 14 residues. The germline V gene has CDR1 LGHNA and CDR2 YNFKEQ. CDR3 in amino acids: CASSQGSGPYEQYF. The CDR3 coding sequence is TGTGCCAGCAGCCAAGGTAGCGGTCCCTACGAGCAGTACTTC.

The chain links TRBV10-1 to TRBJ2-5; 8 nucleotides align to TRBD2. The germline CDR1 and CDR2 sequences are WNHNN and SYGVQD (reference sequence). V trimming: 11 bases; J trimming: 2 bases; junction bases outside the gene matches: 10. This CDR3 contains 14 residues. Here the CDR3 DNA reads TGCGCCGAAGGCCAGCGGGGGACTCAAGAGACCCAGTACTTC. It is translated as CAEGQRGTQETQYF.

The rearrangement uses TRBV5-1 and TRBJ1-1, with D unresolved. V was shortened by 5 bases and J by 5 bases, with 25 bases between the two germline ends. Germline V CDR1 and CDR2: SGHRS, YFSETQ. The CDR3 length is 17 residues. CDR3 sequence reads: CASSPRQVLSPGTEAFF. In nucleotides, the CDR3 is TGCGCCAGCAGTCCCCGGCAGGTCCTATCGCCAGGAACTGAAGCTTTCTTT.

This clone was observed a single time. The CDR3 protein is CASSLWGATNEKLFF. Written as DNA, the CDR3 is TGTGCCAGCAGTTTATGGGGAGCAACTAATGAAAAACTGTTTTTT. The chain employs TRBV27 and TRBJ1-4, with D unclear. CDR3 length: 15 residues. Germline V gene lookup returns CDR1 MNHEY and CDR2 SMNVEV (reference sequence). Trimming pared 1 base from V and 0 bases from J, leaving 6 bases between.

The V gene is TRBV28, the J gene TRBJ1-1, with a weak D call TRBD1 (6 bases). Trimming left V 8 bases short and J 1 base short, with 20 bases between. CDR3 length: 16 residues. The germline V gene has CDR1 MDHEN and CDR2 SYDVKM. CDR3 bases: TGTGCCAGCCCCTCCCTCAGGGACACCTGGAACACTGAAGCTTTCTTT. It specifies CASPSLRDTWNTEAFF.

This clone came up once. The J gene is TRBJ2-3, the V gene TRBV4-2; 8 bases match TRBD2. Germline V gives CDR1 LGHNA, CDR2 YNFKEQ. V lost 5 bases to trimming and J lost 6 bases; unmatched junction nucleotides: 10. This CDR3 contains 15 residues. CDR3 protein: CASSRERGGPDTQYF. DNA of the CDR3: TGTGCCAGCAGCAGGGAACGGGGGGGTCCCGATACGCAGTATTTT.

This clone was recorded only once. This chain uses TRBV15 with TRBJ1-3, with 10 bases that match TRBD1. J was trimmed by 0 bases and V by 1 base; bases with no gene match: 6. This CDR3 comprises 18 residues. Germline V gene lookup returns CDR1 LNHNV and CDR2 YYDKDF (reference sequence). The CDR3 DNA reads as TGTGCCACCAGCAGAGTGACAGGGGGCCTCAGCTCTGGAAACACCATATATTTT. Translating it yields CATSRVTGGLSSGNTIYF.

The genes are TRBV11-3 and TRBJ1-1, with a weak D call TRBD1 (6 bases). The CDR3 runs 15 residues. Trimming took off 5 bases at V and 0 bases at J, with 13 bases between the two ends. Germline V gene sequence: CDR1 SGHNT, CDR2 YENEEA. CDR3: CASSLQTGMNTEAFF. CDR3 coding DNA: TGTGCCAGCAGCCTGCAGACAGGAATGAACACTGAAGCTTTCTTT.

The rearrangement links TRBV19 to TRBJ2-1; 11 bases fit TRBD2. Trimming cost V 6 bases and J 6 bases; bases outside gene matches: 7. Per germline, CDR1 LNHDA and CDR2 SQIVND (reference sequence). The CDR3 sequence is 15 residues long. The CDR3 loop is CASSTRTSGSNEQFF. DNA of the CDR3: TGTGCCAGTAGCACACGGACTAGCGGGTCCAATGAGCAGTTCTTC. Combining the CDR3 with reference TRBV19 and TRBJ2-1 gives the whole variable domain DGGITQSPKYLFRKEGQNVTLSCEQNLNHDAMYWYRQDPGQGLRLIYYSQIVNDFQKGDIAEGYSVSREKKESFPLTVTSAQKNPTAFYLCASSTRTSGSNEQFFGPGTRLTVL.

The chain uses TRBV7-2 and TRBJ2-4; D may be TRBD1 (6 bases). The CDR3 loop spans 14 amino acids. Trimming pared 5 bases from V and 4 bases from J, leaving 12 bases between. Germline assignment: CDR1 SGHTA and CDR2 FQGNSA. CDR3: CASSPDRVKNIQYF. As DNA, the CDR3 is TGTGCCAGCAGCCCGGACAGAGTAAAAAACATTCAGTACTTC.